These 25 T cell receptor beta chains came from one sample sequenced in a study of regulatory T cells in long-lasting Graves disease. Time point here: persistent/refractory GD, antithyroid drugs over 5 years with positive TRAb. The authors made the TCR library using RNA they extracted from PBMCs. Assembly of TCR beta libraries relied on iRepertoire HTBI primers together with Arm-PCR of CDR3 regions. From the multiplex PCR reads, TCRdb called clonotypes with MiXCR, one entry per CDR3 protein. This table holds 600,000 to 800,000 distinct CDR3 sequences, about 30% found once. Sequences were derived from peripheral blood mononuclear cells (PBMCs), sampled when the disease was refractory, from a patient treated with antithyroid drugs. Receptors were obtained from a female donor with Graves disease.

CDR3 sequence (DNA): TGCGCCAGCAGCCCGGATTCAGCCAAAAACATTCAGTACTTC. Its translation is CASSPDSAKNIQYF. This rearrangement joins TRBV5-1 to TRBJ2-4; no firm D call. Germline V lookup: CDR1 SGHRS, CDR2 YFSETQ. CDR3 size: 14 residues. Trimming left V 4 bases short and J 0 bases short, with 8 bases between.

This clonotype was seen a handful of times. A much more abundant neighbour one base away suggests this may be a read error. The chain employs TRBV7-3 and TRBJ1-1, with D unresolved. Per germline, CDR1 SGHTA and CDR2 FQGTGA. The CDR3 is made up of 12 amino acids. The V gene lost 4 bases and the J gene lost 3 bases, with 6 bases spanning the gap. The CDR3 spells CASSSTYTEAFF. For the CDR3, the DNA is TGTGCCAGCAGCTCCACCTACACTGAAGCTTTCTTT.

The chain employs TRBV5-4 and TRBJ1-4, with TRBD1 identical over 8 bases. CDR1 and CDR2 (germline): SGHNT, YYREEE (reference sequence). CDR3 length: 15 residues. V was pared by 4 bases and J by 7 bases, with 9 bases of the junction left unmatched. CDR3 in DNA: TGTGCCAGCAGCGCCGAACAGGGGGGGGGTGAAAAACTGTTTTTT. Translated, it gives CASSAEQGGGEKLFF.

The table lists this clonotype with a few counts. Mismatch with germline at one junction end may stem from a read error. The chain couples TRBV27 to TRBJ1-5; 7 bases match TRBD1. The CDR3 is 16 amino acids. Looked up from germline, CDR1 is MNHEY and CDR2 is SMNVEV (reference sequence). Written as DNA, the CDR3 is TGTGCCAGCAGCCGAAGACAGGGAGGAAGCACTCAGCCCCAGCATTTT. Translated: CASSRRQGGSTQPQHF.

V and J are TRBV10-3 and TRBJ2-7; D gene unclear. Germline loops: CDR1 ENHRY, CDR2 SYGVKD. This CDR3 region has 16 residues. V lost 10 bases and J lost 0, with 22 bases in between. The CDR3, as DNA: TGTGCCACCGCGAGTTTACAGCTACTTAGCTCCTACGAGCAGTACTTC. Residues: CATASLQLLSSYEQYF.

The J gene is TRBJ2-2, the V gene TRBV20-1, with TRBD2 matching 12 bases. The CDR3 extends over 19 amino acids. J gave up 4 bases and V 0 bases, and 12 bases lay outside the gene matches. Germline V gene sequence: CDR1 DFQATT, CDR2 SNEGSKA (reference sequence). The CDR3 here is CSARDSTSGSQGGTGELFF. The CDR3, as DNA: TGCAGTGCTAGAGACTCGACTAGCGGGAGTCAAGGTGGCACCGGGGAGCTGTTTTTT.

This clonotype was seen a few times. The chain has TRBV29-1 and TRBJ2-7; D gene uncertain. CDR1 SQVTM and CDR2 ANQGSEA come from the germline V gene. The CDR3 covers 12 residues. V was pared by 4 bases and J by 8 bases, with 15 bases between. The CDR3 spells CSVVLMGSQQYF. DNA of the CDR3: TGCAGCGTTGTGTTGATGGGAAGTCAGCAGTACTTC.

The table lists this clonotype with a few counts. The CDR3 DNA is TGTGCCAGCAGCCATTATAGGGATTCACCCCTCCACTTT. Encoded protein: CASSHYRDSPLHF. The rearrangement joins TRBV6-1 to TRBJ1-6; unclear D gene. Trimming removed 6 bases at V and 8 bases at J, with 11 bases between. The CDR3 sequence is 13 residues long. The germline gives CDR1 MNHNS, CDR2 SASEGT.

The rearrangement uses TRBV20-1 and TRBJ1-1; tentative D call: TRBD1 (5 bases). This CDR3 has 11 amino acids. V was cut by 6 bases and J by 3 bases, with 8 bases left in between. Germline-derived CDR1 and CDR2 are DFQATT and SNEGSKA (reference sequence). CDR3 sequence: CSAQADTEAFF. The CDR3 DNA reads as TGCAGTGCACAGGCCGACACTGAAGCTTTCTTT.

This clonotype was detected only a few times. The rearrangement links TRBV6-1 to TRBJ2-7; 10 nucleotides align to TRBD2. Germline loops: CDR1 MNHNS, CDR2 SASEGT. The V segment lost 3 bases and the J segment 3 bases; nucleotides outside the gene matches: 11. The CDR3 is made up of 17 amino acids. The CDR3 sequence is CASSDPWQRGGFYEQYF. CDR3 coding DNA: TGTGCCAGCAGTGATCCCTGGCAGCGGGGGGGCTTCTACGAGCAGTACTTC.

There are many counts of this clonotype. This sequence joins TRBV12-3 or TRBV12-4 and TRBJ2-5; the D is unclear. The germline V and J ends were trimmed by 0 bases and 5 bases, with 10 bases remaining between them. The CDR3 consists of 14 residues. The CDR3 region is CASSLAWVGETQYF. The CDR3 DNA reads TGTGCCAGCAGTTTAGCTTGGGTAGGGGAGACCCAGTACTTC.

The chain employs TRBV19 and TRBJ2-7; D is unresolved. V lost 4 bases and J lost 5, with 12 bases in between. Looked up from germline, CDR1 is LNHDA and CDR2 is SQIVND (reference sequence). CDR3 length: 13 residues. In DNA, the CDR3 is TGTGCCAGTAGTACCCGGAGTGAGAACGAGCAGTACTTC. Protein sequence: CASSTRSENEQYF.

This clonotype appeared a few times. The V gene is TRBV10-3, the J gene TRBJ1-4; D unresolved. V lost 8 bases and J 4 bases, leaving 14 bases between the germline ends. Germline values: CDR1 ENHRY, CDR2 SYGVKD. CDR3 length equals 14 residues. The CDR3 spells CAIGTSRSNEKLFF. The CDR3 coding sequence is TGTGCCATCGGAACCAGCCGAAGTAATGAAAAACTGTTTTTT.

The gene calls are TRBV5-1 and TRBJ1-2, with D unresolved. Germline CDR1 and CDR2: SGHRS and YFSETQ. Trimming took 3 bases from V and 8 from J, leaving 14 bases between them. The CDR3 length is 13 residues. The chain's CDR3 is CASSSLYGTGYTF. CDR3 DNA: TGCGCCAGCAGCTCCCTCTATGGTACGGGCTACACCTTC.

This clonotype was detected ten times or more. The rearrangement joins TRBV28 to TRBJ1-6, with TRBD1 identical over 8 bases. The CDR3 spans 17 residues. With 6 bases clipped from V and 8 bases from J, the junction kept 15 bases outside the gene matches. Germline lookup yields CDR1 MDHEN and CDR2 SYDVKM. In DNA, the CDR3 is TGTGCCAGCAGCGCCAAAGACTGGACAGGGCTGGATTCACCCCTCCACTTT. This encodes CASSAKDWTGLDSPLHF.

The chain uses TRBV9 and TRBJ2-7; 11 bases align to TRBD2. The V segment lost 2 bases and the J segment 3 bases; nucleotides outside the gene matches: 10. The germline V gene encodes CDR1 SGDLS and CDR2 YYNGEE. The CDR3 runs 17 residues. The CDR3 coding sequence is TGTGCCAGCAGCGTTGGACTAGCGGGCGGGGGGATCTACGAGCAGTACTTC. As protein: CASSVGLAGGGIYEQYF.

This rearrangement joins TRBV12-5 to TRBJ1-1; the match to TRBD1 covers 7 bases. Germline V gene sequence: CDR1 LGHNT, CDR2 FRNRAP. J lost 7 bases, V lost 2 bases, and 10 bases had no gene match. The CDR3 contains 15 residues. The chain's CDR3 is CASGLPPVGGYEAFF. The CDR3 DNA is TGTGCTAGTGGTTTGCCCCCCGTAGGGGGCTATGAAGCTTTCTTT.

Comment on this clonotype: This sequence may be a read error, since a much larger clone differs from it by one base. The V and J genes are TRBV2 and TRBJ2-4; D possibly corresponds to TRBD2 (5 bases). The germline V and J ends were trimmed by 8 bases and 5 bases, with 10 bases remaining between them. There are 12 residues in the CDR3. Looked up from germline, CDR1 is SNHLY and CDR2 is FYNNEI. The CDR3 nucleotides read TGTGCCAGCGGTAGCGTGCAAAACATTCAGTACTTC. Translation gives CASGSVQNIQYF.

A single count supports this clonotype. The chain carries TRBV7-9 and TRBJ2-3, with no clear D. This CDR3 is 13 amino acids long. CDR1 SEHNR and CDR2 FQNEAQ come from the germline V gene (reference sequence). V dropped 4 bases and J dropped 2 bases, with 7 bases sitting between them. The CDR3 protein is CASSYPPTDTQYF. CDR3 coding DNA: TGTGCCAGCAGCTACCCGCCCACAGATACGCAGTATTTT.

In regard to this clonotype: Just one base apart from a much larger clone, this may be a read error. The chain combines TRBV12-3 or TRBV12-4 with TRBJ1-4; unclear D gene. The length of the CDR3 is 16 residues. V lost 6 bases and J lost 0, with 14 bases in between. CDR3 DNA sequence: TGTGCCAGCAGGTTACAGCAGGCCGCAACTAATGAAAAACTGTTTTTT. It codes for CASRLQQAATNEKLFF.

At least ten counts were recorded for this clonotype. CDR3 residues: CASSTPTGLAEAFF. CDR3 DNA: TGTGCCAGCAGTACCCCGACAGGGCTGGCTGAAGCTTTCTTT. This sequence joins TRBV28 and TRBJ1-1, with 7 bases lining up with TRBD1. The germline CDR1 and CDR2 sequences are MDHEN and SYDVKM. V gave up 5 bases and J gave up 6 bases; unmatched junction bases: 9. This CDR3 spans 14 amino acids.

This clonotype was detected ten times or more. This chain uses TRBV27 with TRBJ1-1; no definite D call. Germline values: CDR1 MNHEY, CDR2 SMNVEV (reference sequence). Trimming removed 5 bases from V and 3 bases from J, with 10 bases in between. CDR3 length equals 13 residues. CDR3 nucleotides: TGTGCCAGCAGTACCCTGTATCACACTGAAGCTTTCTTT. Translation gives CASSTLYHTEAFF.

This clonotype was counted only a few times. CDR3: CSARGQGVWNTEAFF. CDR3 nucleotides: TGCAGTGCCAGGGGACAGGGGGTTTGGAACACTGAAGCTTTCTTT. This chain links TRBV20-1 with TRBJ1-1; 11 bases fit TRBD1. Germline loops: CDR1 DFQATT, CDR2 SNEGSKA (reference sequence). The CDR3 is made up of 15 amino acids. V shed 6 bases, J shed 1 base, and the junction held 7 bases outside the gene matches.

This clonotype was recorded at least ten times. V usage is TRBV12-3 or TRBV12-4 and J usage is TRBJ2-2; D may be TRBD2 (6 bases). The CDR3 length is 15 residues. Trimming took off 6 bases at V and 6 bases at J, with 17 bases between the two ends. CDR3 DNA sequence: TGTGCCAGCAGCGCCCCCCGGGGACTCGCCGGGGAGCTGTTTTTT. Protein product: CASSAPRGLAGELFF.

There are many counts of this clonotype. V and J are TRBV12-3 or TRBV12-4 and TRBJ1-5; D remains unclear. Trimming removed 1 base at V and 0 bases at J, with 7 bases between. The CDR3 totals 15 residues. CDR3 region: CASSLGGHSNQPQHF. The CDR3 coding sequence is TGTGCCAGCAGTTTAGGAGGGCATAGCAATCAGCCCCAGCATTTT.